The 19 T cell receptor beta chains in this list originate from one sample, sequenced in a study of blood T cell repertoires in COVID-19. Assay: immunoSEQ multiplex PCR; the TCRdb copy retains only in-frame clones and omits some. The table records 200,000 to 250,000 clones, approximately 83% of them present only once. The sample taken for sequencing was peripheral blood. Receptors originate from a young woman who had recovered from COVID-19.

This chain joins TRBV3-1 (or the pseudogene TRBV3-2) and TRBJ1-3; a possible D gene is TRBD1 (5 bases). V shed 0 bases and J shed 8 bases, with 17 bases lying between them. CDR1 is LGHDT and CDR2 is YNNKEL in the germline V gene (reference sequence). This CDR3 comprises 16 residues. The CDR3 sequence: CASSQDWEGTGDTIYF. The DNA for the CDR3 is TGTGCCAGCAGCCAAGATTGGGAGGGGACCGGAGACACCATATATTTT.

This clone was recorded at least ten times. The V and J genes are TRBV3-1 (or the pseudogene TRBV3-2) and TRBJ1-6; TRBD1 matches 9 bases. Germline V gene lookup returns CDR1 LGHDT and CDR2 YNNKEL (reference sequence). The CDR3 totals 17 residues. The V segment lost 2 bases and the J segment 8 bases; nucleotides outside the gene matches: 10. The CDR3 DNA sequence: TGTGCCAGCAGCCAACTATCTGGGGACAGGGTTTATTCACCCCTCCACTTT. Amino acids: CASSQLSGDRVYSPLHF.

V is TRBV5-1 and J is TRBJ2-3; TRBD2 agrees at 13 bases. Germline assignment: CDR1 SGHRS and CDR2 YFSETQ. The CDR3 has 16 residues. V trimming: 3 bases; J trimming: 5 bases; junction bases outside the gene matches: 6. In nucleotides, the CDR3 is TGCGCCAGCAGCTCGGGGACTAGCGGGATGGTAGATACGCAGTATTTT. Translation gives CASSSGTSGMVDTQYF.

The rearrangement links TRBV10-2 to TRBJ2-7; TRBD2 aligns across 14 bases. The CDR3 loop spans 16 amino acids. V lost 6 bases and J lost 6; bases outside the gene matches: 10. Germline V gives CDR1 WSHSY, CDR2 SAAADI. The CDR3 DNA reads TGCGCCAGCAGCAGACTAGCGGGAGGGCCCCTAGGCGAGCAGTACTTC. Protein product: CASSRLAGGPLGEQYF.

The chain combines TRBV10-3 with TRBJ2-1, with 11 bases lining up with TRBD2. In germline, CDR1 is ENHRY, CDR2 SYGVKD. Trimming cost V 4 bases and J 8 bases; bases outside gene matches: 4. The CDR3 is 14 amino acids. CDR3 residues: CAISATSGSHEQFF. The CDR3 bases are TGTGCCATCAGTGCCACTAGCGGGAGTCATGAGCAGTTCTTC.

The gene calls are TRBV6-4 and TRBJ2-2; D is perhaps TRBD2 (5 bases). V gave up 4 bases and J gave up 4 bases, with 7 bases separating them. Looked up from germline, CDR1 is MRHNA and CDR2 is SNTAGT. The CDR3 totals 13 residues. CDR3 DNA: TGTGCCAGCAGTGTTGGAGGCACCGGGGAGCTGTTTTTT. Its translation: CASSVGGTGELFF.

The V gene is TRBV28, the J gene TRBJ2-3; a possible D gene is TRBD2 (6 bases). In germline, CDR1 is MDHEN, CDR2 SYDVKM. This CDR3 region has 15 residues. Trimming shortened V by 5 bases and J by 2 bases, and 14 bases separated the two germline ends. CDR3 in amino acids: CASSIRGYNTDTQYF. The CDR3 coding sequence is TGTGCCAGCAGTATTCGGGGGTATAACACAGATACGCAGTATTTT.

This clone has more than one count but fewer than ten. The chain has TRBV7-3 and TRBJ2-1, with a possible D match to TRBD2 (6 bases). Trimming cost V 4 bases and J 4 bases, with 14 bases left between them. The CDR3 is 15 amino acids. Looked up from germline, CDR1 is SGHTA and CDR2 is FQGTGA. CDR3 in amino acids: CASSSTLSGYNEQFF. The CDR3 nucleotides read TGTGCCAGCAGCTCGACTCTTAGCGGATACAATGAGCAGTTCTTC.

The chain uses TRBV5-1 and TRBJ2-5, with TRBD1 matching 7 bases. The CDR3 length is 15 residues. Germline lookup yields CDR1 SGHRS and CDR2 YFSETQ. J was trimmed by 5 bases and V by 3 bases; bases with no gene match: 10. CDR3 residues: CASSSGTVLGETQYF. CDR3 nucleotides: TGCGCCAGCAGCTCGGGGACAGTTTTAGGGGAGACCCAGTACTTC.

Notes on this clone: Compared with germline, one end of the junction differs, possibly owing to a read error. This rearrangement joins TRBV11-1 to TRBJ2-7, with 11 bases fitting TRBD2. This CDR3 comprises 14 residues. Germline loops: CDR1 SGHAT, CDR2 FQDESV (reference sequence). DNA for the CDR3: TGTGCCAGCAGCATAGCGGGAGGGTCCGGGGAGCAGTACTTC. Its translation: CASSIAGGSGEQYF.

The rearrangement links TRBV2 to TRBJ2-1; D may be TRBD1 (7 bases). Germline V CDR1 and CDR2: SNHLY, FYNNEI. Trimming removed 10 bases at V and 13 bases at J, with 23 bases between. The CDR3 has 13 residues. The CDR3 protein is CATQGGTGTLQFF. The CDR3 DNA follows: TGTGCCACCCAGGGGGGTACCGGGACTTTACAGTTCTTC.

This chain uses TRBV7-9 with TRBJ2-5; 12 bases map to TRBD2. Germline V gene data show CDR1 as SEHNR and CDR2 as FQNEAQ (reference sequence). After removal of 1 base from V and 5 bases from J, the junction contained 8 bases not matched to a gene. The CDR3 has 17 residues. In nucleotides, the CDR3 is TGTGCCAGCAGCTTAGGGACTAGCGGGAAAGCCGTGGAGACCCAGTACTTC. This gives the protein CASSLGTSGKAVETQYF.

The gene calls are TRBV30 and TRBJ2-3; weak D call: TRBD2 (6 bases). Germline assignment: CDR1 GTSNPN and CDR2 SVGIG (reference sequence). V was shortened by 0 bases and J by 5 bases, with 36 bases between the two germline ends. This CDR3 has 22 residues. The CDR3 DNA reads as TGTGCCTGGAGTGTAAAGATAGGAGGGTCTAGCGCCGTACAGTGGGTCATAGATACGCAGTATTTT. Translated, it gives CAWSVKIGGSSAVQWVIDTQYF.

The rearrangement uses TRBV15 and TRBJ2-1; 8 bases fit TRBD2. Germline V CDR1 and CDR2: LNHNV, YYDKDF (reference sequence). This CDR3 is 16 amino acids long. V shed 3 bases and J 5 bases; nucleotides not matched to a gene: 9. The CDR3 spells CATSSRPSGSNNEQFF. The CDR3 DNA is TGTGCCACCAGCAGCAGGCCTAGCGGGTCCAACAATGAGCAGTTCTTC. Looking up the rest from reference TRBV15 and TRBJ2-1 gives the full variable domain: DAMVIQNPRYQVTQFGKPVTLSCSQTLNHNVMYWYQQKSSQAPKLLFHYYDKDFNNEADTPDNFQSRRPNTSFCFLDIRSPGLGDTAMYLCATSSRPSGSNNEQFFGPGTRLTVL.

The chain joins TRBV27 to TRBJ2-7, with D perhaps TRBD1 (5 bases). Germline V lookup: CDR1 MNHEY, CDR2 SMNVEV (reference sequence). Trimming removed 7 bases at V and 6 bases at J, with 25 bases between. The CDR3 runs 16 residues. This chain's CDR3 is CASMRFGHPLEGEQYF. DNA of the CDR3: TGTGCCAGCATGCGGTTCGGACATCCACTTGAAGGCGAGCAGTACTTC.

This clone was detected once. This chain links TRBV18 with TRBJ2-7; 8 nucleotides line up with TRBD1. Germline V gives CDR1 KGHSH, CDR2 LQKENI. Unmatched junction bases numbered 13, after V lost 6 bases and J lost 6 bases. There are 15 residues in the CDR3. CDR3 region: CASSPQGALTSEQYF. The CDR3 DNA is TGTGCCAGCTCCCCCCAGGGGGCGCTGACGTCCGAGCAGTACTTC.

The rearrangement uses TRBV12-3 or TRBV12-4 and TRBJ1-3; tentative D call: TRBD1 (6 bases). With 5 bases removed from V and 4 bases from J, the gap between germline ends came to 9 bases. CDR3 length: 13 amino acids. The CDR3 sequence: CASSRGQGNTIYF. CDR3 in DNA: TGTGCCAGCAGTCGTGGACAGGGAAACACCATATATTTT.

This clone showed up just a few times. The gene calls are TRBV10-3 and TRBJ1-4; 7 nucleotides match TRBD1. From germline, CDR1 is ENHRY and CDR2 SYGVKD. V was pared by 4 bases and J by 8 bases, with 4 bases of the junction left unmatched. This CDR3 is built from 13 residues. The CDR3 nucleotides read TGTGCCATCAGTGGGGGACAGAACGAAAAACTGTTTTTT. It specifies CAISGGQNEKLFF.

The rearrangement uses TRBV6-1 and TRBJ2-7; tentatively, D is TRBD2 (6 bases). Germline CDR1 is MNHNS and CDR2 is SASEGT. Trimming pared 2 bases from V and 4 bases from J, leaving 18 bases between. There are 16 residues in the CDR3. The CDR3 DNA follows: TGTGCCAGCAGTGAAATTATGCTAGCGCCATTATACGAGCAGTACTTC. Translated: CASSEIMLAPLYEQYF.